The source of this TCR beta chain is a study of STAT3 mutations in large granular lymphocyte leukemia. A single count supports this clone. Antigen specificity is unknown. Study outcomes and limitations: Every T-cell large granular lymphocyte leukemia patient had at least one immunodominant TCR beta clonotype.

The assay was immunoSEQ multiplex PCR, and TCRdb's table has in-frame clones only and misses some. The table includes about 9,400 clones, roughly nine tenths detected once. The V gene's germline CDR1 is MNHEY and CDR2 SMNVEV (reference sequence). There are 15 residues in the CDR3. The germline V and J ends were trimmed by 4 bases and 0 bases, with 13 bases remaining between them. Sequencing was done on a sample of peripheral blood mononuclear cells. The rearrangement uses TRBV27 and TRBJ2-7; D is ambiguous. This TCR derives from an older man with T-cell large granular lymphocyte leukemia. Some clones in this sample may be carry-over from other donors' samples. The CDR3 reads CASSYNGRSSYEQYF. Written as DNA, the CDR3 is TGTGCCAGCAGTTATAACGGCCGGAGCTCCTACGAGCAGTACTTC.